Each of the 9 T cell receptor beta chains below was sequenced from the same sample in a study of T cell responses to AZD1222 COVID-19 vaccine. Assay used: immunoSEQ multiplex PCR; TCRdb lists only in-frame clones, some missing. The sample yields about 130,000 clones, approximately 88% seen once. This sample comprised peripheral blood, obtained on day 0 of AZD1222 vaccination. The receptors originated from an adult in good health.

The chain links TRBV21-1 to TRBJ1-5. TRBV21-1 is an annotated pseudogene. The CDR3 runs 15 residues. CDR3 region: CASSKISWGNQPQHF. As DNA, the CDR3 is TGTGCCAGCAGCAAAATCAGTTGGGGGAATCAGCCCCAGCATTTT.

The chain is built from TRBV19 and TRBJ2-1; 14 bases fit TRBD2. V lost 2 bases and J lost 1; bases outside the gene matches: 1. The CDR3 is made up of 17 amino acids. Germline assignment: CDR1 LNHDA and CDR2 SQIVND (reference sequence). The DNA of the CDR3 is TGTGCCAGTAGTATATGGACTAGCGGGAGGTCCTACAATGAGCAGTTCTTC. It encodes CASSIWTSGRSYNEQFF. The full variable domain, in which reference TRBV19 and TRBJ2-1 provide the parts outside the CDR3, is DGGITQSPKYLFRKEGQNVTLSCEQNLNHDAMYWYRQDPGQGLRLIYYSQIVNDFQKGDIAEGYSVSREKKESFPLTVTSAQKNPTAFYLCASSIWTSGRSYNEQFFGPGTRLTVL.

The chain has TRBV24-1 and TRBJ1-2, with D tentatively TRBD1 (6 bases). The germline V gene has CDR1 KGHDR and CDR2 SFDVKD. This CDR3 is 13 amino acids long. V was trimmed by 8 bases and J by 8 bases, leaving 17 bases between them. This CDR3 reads CATICLGARGYTF. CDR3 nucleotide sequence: TGTGCCACCATCTGTTTGGGGGCGCGAGGCTACACCTTC.

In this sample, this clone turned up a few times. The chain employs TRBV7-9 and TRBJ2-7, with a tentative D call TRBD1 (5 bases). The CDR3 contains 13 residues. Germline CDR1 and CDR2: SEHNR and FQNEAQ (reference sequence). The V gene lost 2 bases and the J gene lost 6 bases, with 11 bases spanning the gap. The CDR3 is CASSLNQGSEQYF. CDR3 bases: TGTGCCAGCAGCTTAAATCAGGGTTCCGAGCAGTACTTC.

The CDR3 sequence: CASRLEAEAFF. CDR3 DNA sequence: TGTGCCAGCAGGCTCGAAGCTGAAGCTTTCTTT. The V gene is TRBV2, the J gene TRBJ1-1; D unclear. Germline assignment: CDR1 SNHLY and CDR2 FYNNEI. V dropped 6 bases and J dropped 6 bases, with 8 bases sitting between them. This CDR3 is 11 amino acids long.

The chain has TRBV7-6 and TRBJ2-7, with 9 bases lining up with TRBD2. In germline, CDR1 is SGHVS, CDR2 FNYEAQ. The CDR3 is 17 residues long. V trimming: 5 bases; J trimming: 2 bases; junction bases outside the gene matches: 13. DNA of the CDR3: TGTGCCAGCAGCACCCAAGGACGGGCTAGCGGGACCTACGAGCAGTACTTC. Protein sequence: CASSTQGRASGTYEQYF.

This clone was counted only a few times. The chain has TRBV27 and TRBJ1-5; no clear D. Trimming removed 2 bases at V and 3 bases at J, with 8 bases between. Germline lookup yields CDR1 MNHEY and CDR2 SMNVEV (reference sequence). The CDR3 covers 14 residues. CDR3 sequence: CASSLRLNNQPQHF. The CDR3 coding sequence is TGTGCCAGCAGTTTAAGACTGAACAATCAGCCCCAGCATTTT.

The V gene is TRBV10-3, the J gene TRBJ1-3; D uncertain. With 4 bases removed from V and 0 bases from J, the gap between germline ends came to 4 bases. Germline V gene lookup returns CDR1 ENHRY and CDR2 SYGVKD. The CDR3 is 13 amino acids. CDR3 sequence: CAISVHSGNTIYF. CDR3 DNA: TGTGCCATCAGTGTCCACTCTGGAAACACCATATATTTT.

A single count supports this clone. The CDR3 region has the DNA TGTGCCAGCAGCGTGGGGCTTATGGGGACAGCTTCACCCCTCCACTTT. Translation gives CASSVGLMGTASPLHF. This rearrangement joins TRBV9 to TRBJ1-6, with TRBD1 matching over 7 bases. The V segment lost 2 bases and the J segment 9 bases; nucleotides outside the gene matches: 11. Germline V gene lookup returns CDR1 SGDLS and CDR2 YYNGEE. There are 16 residues in the CDR3.